Listed below are T cell receptor beta chains from one sample, sequenced in a study of shared clonotypes between healthy human individuals. Only in-frame clones appear in the TCRdb table, and some are missing; sequencing was by immunoSEQ multiplex PCR. The table records about half a million clones, roughly 77% of them present only once. The sample was PBMCs. These TCRs come from a woman aged 40 to 49 in good health. Some clones in this sample may be carry-over from other donors' samples. CDR3s include the opening cysteine and the closing phenylalanine or tryptophan. D genes are given only for firm matches. Only part of the rows carry a size: once, few, many, or a class if the clone is expanded.

j_call: TRBJ2-7
v_call: TRBV5-1
clone_size: .
d_call: .
cdr3_nt: TGCGCCAGCATCCGGGACACAACCTACGAGCAGTACTTC
cdr3_aa: CASIRDTTYEQYF

j_call: TRBJ2-3
v_call: TRBV5-6
clone_size: .
d_call: .
cdr3_nt: TGTGCCAGCAGCGCCCACGGGGGAACCAATACGCAGTATTTT
cdr3_aa: CASSAHGGTNTQYF

j_call: TRBJ2-5
v_call: TRBV7-2
clone_size: .
d_call: TRBD1
cdr3_nt: TGTGCCAGCAGCGTGAGGGGCGACAGGGCGGGTCGAGAGACCCAGTACTTC
cdr3_aa: CASSVRGDRAGRETQYF

j_call: TRBJ2-1
v_call: TRBV4-2
clone_size: .
d_call: TRBD2
cdr3_nt: TGTGCCAGCAGCCAAGTTGAGCTAGCGGAGAACAATGAGCAGTTCTTC
cdr3_aa: CASSQVELAENNEQFF

j_call: TRBJ1-2
v_call: TRBV28
clone_size: .
d_call: .
cdr3_nt: TGTGCCAGCATGGTGTCAGGGCGGTATGGCTACACCTTC
cdr3_aa: CASMVSGRYGYTF

j_call: TRBJ2-3
v_call: TRBV5-4
clone_size: .
d_call: .
cdr3_nt: TGTGCCAGCAGCCAAAATCGTATAGATACGCAGTATTTT
cdr3_aa: CASSQNRIDTQYF

j_call: TRBJ1-5
v_call: TRBV6-5
clone_size: few
d_call: TRBD1
cdr3_nt: TGTGCCAGCACCAGGGGGTTGAGTCAGCCCCAGCATTTT
cdr3_aa: CASTRGLSQPQHF

j_call: TRBJ1-5
v_call: TRBV18
clone_size: .
d_call: .
cdr3_nt: TGTGCCAGCTCACAAGGGGCTCACAGGGTTGGGAGCAATCAGCCCCAGCATTTT
cdr3_aa: CASSQGAHRVGSNQPQHF

j_call: TRBJ2-1
v_call: TRBV6-4
clone_size: few
d_call: .
cdr3_nt: TGTGCCAGCAGTGACTCGGGGGTTGGCTCCTACAATGAGCAGTTCTTC
cdr3_aa: CASSDSGVGSYNEQFF

j_call: TRBJ1-1
v_call: TRBV2
clone_size: .
d_call: .
cdr3_nt: TGTGCCAGCAGCATCGACGGAAACACTGAAGCTTTCTTT
cdr3_aa: CASSIDGNTEAFF

j_call: TRBJ2-3
v_call: TRBV9
clone_size: .
d_call: TRBD2
cdr3_nt: TGTGCCAGCAGCCGCGAGAGCGGGGGCACAGATACGCAGTATTTT
cdr3_aa: CASSRESGGTDTQYF

j_call: TRBJ2-7
v_call: TRBV28
clone_size: .
d_call: .
cdr3_nt: TGTGCCAGCAGTCCACCCGGCCGGGTAATTCCCTACGAGCAGTACTTC
cdr3_aa: CASSPPGRVIPYEQYF

j_call: TRBJ2-5
v_call: TRBV4-1
clone_size: .
d_call: .
cdr3_nt: TGCGCCAGCAGCCAATGGGGCGGCGAGACCCAGTACTTC
cdr3_aa: CASSQWGGETQYF

j_call: TRBJ1-1
v_call: TRBV4-2
clone_size: .
d_call: .
cdr3_nt: TGTGCCAGCAGCCAAGATAGGGACACTGAAGCTTTCTTT
cdr3_aa: CASSQDRDTEAFF

j_call: TRBJ2-6
v_call: TRBV6-5
clone_size: .
d_call: .
cdr3_nt: TGTGCCAGCAGTTTCGCTTTGGGGGCCAACGTCCTGACTTTC
cdr3_aa: CASSFALGANVLTF

j_call: TRBJ2-7
v_call: TRBV7-8
clone_size: few
d_call: TRBD1
cdr3_nt: TGTGCCAGCAGCTTCCCCCGGGACAGGGGGAAATTGGAGCAGTACTTC
cdr3_aa: CASSFPRDRGKLEQYF

j_call: TRBJ2-3
v_call: TRBV4-3
clone_size: .
d_call: .
cdr3_nt: TGCGCCAGCAGGGGGGCACGGAACACAGATACGCAGTATTTT
cdr3_aa: CASRGARNTDTQYF

j_call: TRBJ2-1
v_call: TRBV28
clone_size: few
d_call: .
cdr3_nt: TGTGCCAGCAGTTTCTACAGGGACGCCTACAATGAGCAGTTCTTC
cdr3_aa: CASSFYRDAYNEQFF

j_call: TRBJ2-3
v_call: TRBV5-4
clone_size: .
d_call: .
cdr3_nt: TGTGCCAGCAGTTCTCGGGGAGTAGATACGCAGTATTTT
cdr3_aa: CASSSRGVDTQYF

j_call: TRBJ1-2
v_call: TRBV6-6
clone_size: few
d_call: TRBD1
cdr3_nt: TGTGCCAGCAGGGGGACAGGGGTGTACTATGGCTACACCTTC
cdr3_aa: CASRGTGVYYGYTF

j_call: TRBJ2-1
v_call: TRBV5-4
clone_size: .
d_call: .
cdr3_nt: TGTGCCAGCAGACGCAGTCCTAGCTCCTACAATGAGCAGTTCTTC
cdr3_aa: CASRRSPSSYNEQFF

j_call: TRBJ2-7
v_call: TRBV5-5
clone_size: .
d_call: TRBD2
cdr3_nt: TGTGCCAGCAGCGGGACTAGCGGGAGAGGTGAGCAGTACTTC
cdr3_aa: CASSGTSGRGEQYF

j_call: TRBJ2-3
v_call: TRBV20-1
clone_size: .
d_call: .
cdr3_nt: TGCAGTGAGAGTGACTTATATACGCAGTATTTT
cdr3_aa: CSESDLYTQYF

j_call: TRBJ1-1
v_call: TRBV19
clone_size: .
d_call: .
cdr3_nt: TGTGCCAGTAGTATCGAGGCAGGGAGGAACACTGAAGCTTTCTTT
cdr3_aa: CASSIEAGRNTEAFF

j_call: TRBJ2-7
v_call: TRBV5-4
clone_size: .
d_call: .
cdr3_nt: TGTGCCAGCAGCCTCTTCGGTAGAGCTCAGGCCGAGCAGTACTTC
cdr3_aa: CASSLFGRAQAEQYF

j_call: TRBJ2-2
v_call: TRBV27
clone_size: .
d_call: .
cdr3_nt: TGTGCCAGCAGTTTTCTGTTTTTGGGCAGGGTGAACACCGGGGAGCTGTTTTTT
cdr3_aa: CASSFLFLGRVNTGELFF

j_call: TRBJ2-3
v_call: TRBV7-8
clone_size: .
d_call: .
cdr3_nt: TGTGCCAGCAGCTTAGCGAGAAGCACAGATACGCAGTATTTT
cdr3_aa: CASSLARSTDTQYF

j_call: TRBJ1-1
v_call: TRBV14
clone_size: .
d_call: TRBD1
cdr3_nt: TGTGCCAGCAGCCAAGACGGACAGGGATGGACATACACTGAAGCTTTCTTT
cdr3_aa: CASSQDGQGWTYTEAFF

j_call: TRBJ2-5
v_call: TRBV9
clone_size: .
d_call: .
cdr3_nt: TGTGCCAGCAGCGTAGGGTCGGCAGGTCCGAGAGAGACCCAGTACTTC
cdr3_aa: CASSVGSAGPRETQYF

j_call: TRBJ2-1
v_call: TRBV10-3
clone_size: .
d_call: TRBD1
cdr3_nt: TGTGCCATCAGTGAGTCCAGGGGGAATTCCTACAATGAGCAGTTCTTC
cdr3_aa: CAISESRGNSYNEQFF